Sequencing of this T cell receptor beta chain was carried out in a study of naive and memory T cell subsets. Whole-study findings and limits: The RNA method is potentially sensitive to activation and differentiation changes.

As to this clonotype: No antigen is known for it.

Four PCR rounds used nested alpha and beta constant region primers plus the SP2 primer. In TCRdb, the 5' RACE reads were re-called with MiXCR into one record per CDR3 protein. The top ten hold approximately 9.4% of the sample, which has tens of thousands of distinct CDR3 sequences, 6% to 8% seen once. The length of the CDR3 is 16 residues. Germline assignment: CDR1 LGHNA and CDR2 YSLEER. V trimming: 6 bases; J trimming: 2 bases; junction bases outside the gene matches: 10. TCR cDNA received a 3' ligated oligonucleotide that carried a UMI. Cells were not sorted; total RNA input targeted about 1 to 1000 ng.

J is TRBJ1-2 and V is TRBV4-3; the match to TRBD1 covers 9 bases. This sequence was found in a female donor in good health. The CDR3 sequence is CASRRFTGGENYGYTF. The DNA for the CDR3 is TGCGCCAGCAGAAGGTTTACAGGGGGCGAGAACTATGGCTACACCTTC.